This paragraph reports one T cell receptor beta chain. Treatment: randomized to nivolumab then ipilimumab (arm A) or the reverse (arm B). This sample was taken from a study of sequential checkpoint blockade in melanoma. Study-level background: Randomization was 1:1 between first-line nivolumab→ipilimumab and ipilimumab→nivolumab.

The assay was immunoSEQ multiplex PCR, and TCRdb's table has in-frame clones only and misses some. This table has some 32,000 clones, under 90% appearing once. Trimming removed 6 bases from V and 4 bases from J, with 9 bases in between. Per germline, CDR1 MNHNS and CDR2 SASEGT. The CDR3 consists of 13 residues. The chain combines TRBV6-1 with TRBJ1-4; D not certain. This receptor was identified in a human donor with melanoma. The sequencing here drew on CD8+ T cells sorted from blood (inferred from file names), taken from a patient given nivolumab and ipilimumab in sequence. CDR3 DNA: TGTGCCAGCAGAGGAGCTGATAATGAAAAACTGTTTTTT. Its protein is CASRGADNEKLFF.